This TCR beta chain is from a study of T cells in localized non-small cell lung cancer. Study-level results: Because sequencing included only one region (of the tumor), heterogeneity remains possible. Among blood samples, higher T cell density accompanied longer overall survival. In uninvolved adjacent lung, T cell clonality reached its highest value, exceeding tumor.

Notes on this clone: What it binds is unknown.

The V gene's germline CDR1 is KGHSH and CDR2 LQKENI. J gave up 0 bases and V 6 bases, and 9 bases lay outside the gene matches. The CDR3 extends over 16 amino acids. Generated by immunoSEQ multiplex PCR, the TCRdb table keeps only in-frame clones and is missing some. The sample records about 91,000 clones, roughly 90% being singletons. The chain recombines TRBV18 with TRBJ2-7; 9 positions agree with TRBD1. The clonotype comes from a man aged 35 to 69 with stage I squamous cell lung carcinoma. The sequenced sample was peripheral blood, obtained before any cancer treatment. The CDR3 sequence: CASSQGQGLISYEQYF. CDR3 nucleotide sequence: TGTGCCAGCTCGCAGGGACAGGGCCTAATCTCCTACGAGCAGTACTTC.